The text below deals with one T cell receptor beta chain. What this receptor recognizes is not known. Base-call qualities are not available, and no considerably larger clone is one nucleotide away. The data are from a study of blood T cell repertoires in COVID-19 (dated by TCRdb to the early 2020s). In the study overall: Samples covering the acute and convalescent phases of COVID-19 were provided by collaborators in the United States, Italy and Spain. The material from the prospective study consisted of cDNA or gDNA derived from T cells, B-cell-depleted T cells, or PBMCs. Subjects who had been exposed to COVID-19, were actively infected with it, or had recovered from it provided the deeply sampled blood TCRbeta repertoires that made up the dataset. The repertoires were released in a freely available public database intended as a resource for research on the immune response to SARS-CoV-2. The samples were drawn from the first 160 participants of the ongoing ImmuneRACE study and from over 950 subjects provided by 6 global collaborators. The sample metadata nearly always contained a de-identified subject ID, COVID-19 status, age in years and sex. Where available, HLA class I and class II types were taken from metadata supplied by the sample provider and were not determined by assay-based typing.

Overall study outcomes, separate from this receptor: The amount of clinical and demographic metadata varied by source and participant and was provided uncurated.

The CDR1 and CDR2 encoded by the germline V gene are MNHEY and SVGAGI. There are 14 amino acids in the CDR3, from cysteine to phenylalanine inclusive. This entry keeps only the CDR3 DNA: 42 bases, framed from base 1. After removal of 6 bases from V and 4 bases from J, the junction retains 4 bases not matched to a gene. TCRbeta CDR3 regions were amplified from genomic DNA by means of the immunoSEQ Assay, a bias-controlled multiplex PCR. The authors' analysis ran thus. Nucleated cell counts per sample were estimated from amplification of reference gene primers within the assay. Sequence reads were collapsed and filtered to measure the absolute abundance of every unique TCRbeta CDR3 rearrangement. For each sample, productive Simpson clonality was calculated as the square root of Simpson's diversity index over productive rearrangements. This is the immuneACCESS table as TCRdb keeps it, with only in-frame sequences that have V and J called. A part of the clones is gone; compared with another copy, unresolved V genes explain less than half, and the rest is unexplained. V and J calls and clone size follow that table, whereas D and trimming were derived from the DNA. The sample table holds about 310,000 clones, of which roughly 91% were seen once. 1% of the sample belongs to the ten largest clones.

The collaborating institutions used their own protocols to collect whole blood in K2EDTA tubes. For TCRbeta analysis, collaborators shipped samples in one of three forms: frozen whole blood, isolated PBMCs, or DNA extracted from either of those sample types. The source is a man aged 50 to 60 with active or convalescent COVID-19. Material: peripheral blood. The rearranged segments are TRBV6-5 and TRBJ2-3; the central 10 bases match TRBD1. The CDR3 reads CASRPGTGADTQYF. The sequence in DNA is TGTGCCAGCAGACCCGGGACAGGGGCAGATACGCAGTATTTT.